The 15 T cell receptor beta chains below all came from one sample that was sequenced in a study of cytomegalovirus exposure and HLA in healthy donors. The primer mix had 60 Vbeta and 13 Jbeta primers. Clones were sequenced by immunoSEQ multiplex PCR, and TCRdb holds only the in-frame ones, with some missing. The sample carries around 130,000 clones, roughly 79% recorded once. The sample was PBMCs. Receptor source: a man aged 18-30 years in good health and CMV-seronegative.

The chain employs TRBV21-1 and TRBJ2-3; the table's TRBD2 call for D was not verified on the DNA. TRBV21-1 is a known pseudogene. The CDR3 is 19 amino acids. The CDR3 protein is CASSNVEYGLAEETGTQYF. The DNA for the CDR3 is TGTGCCAGCAGCAACGTCGAGTACGGACTAGCGGAGGAGACGGGTACGCAGTATTTT.

This clone was seen a few times. This chain links TRBV15 with TRBJ1-6, with 8 bases fitting TRBD1. The J segment lost 8 bases and the V segment lost 1 base, leaving 7 bases of the junction unmatched. This CDR3 has 16 amino acids. Germline V gives CDR1 LNHNV, CDR2 YYDKDF (reference sequence). CDR3 loop: CATSRVSGGADSPLHF. The CDR3 region has the DNA TGTGCCACCAGCAGAGTTTCAGGGGGCGCCGATTCACCCCTCCACTTT.

Comment on this clone: The junction departs from the called germline gene at one end, perhaps through a read error. This rearrangement joins TRBV5-4 to TRBJ1-2; D might be TRBD1 (6 bases). The CDR3 has 13 residues. Germline V gene lookup returns CDR1 SGHNT and CDR2 YYREEE (reference sequence). The CDR3 DNA reads TGTGCCAGCAGCCCGGACAGCCAAGAGAGCCTTCCCTTC. Residues: CASSPDSQESLPF.

In this sample, this clone turned up a few times. V usage is TRBV4-3 and J usage is TRBJ1-5; D possibly corresponds to TRBD1 (6 bases). This CDR3 has 17 amino acids. Germline V gene lookup returns CDR1 LGHNA and CDR2 YSLEER. Between the trimmed V and J ends, which lost 1 base and 0 bases, there was a span of 13 bases. This CDR3 reads CASSQARRTDSNQPQHF. DNA for the CDR3: TGCGCCAGCAGCCAAGCCCGCCGGACAGATAGCAATCAGCCCCAGCATTTT.

The chain links TRBV6-1 to TRBJ1-5; maybe TRBD1 (6 bases). This CDR3 contains 15 residues. Per the germline V gene, CDR1 is MNHNS and CDR2 is SASEGT. Trimming left V 2 bases short and J 7 bases short, with 15 bases between. DNA for the CDR3: TGTGCCAGCAGTGAAATTTTCAGGGGACGGCAGCCCCAGCATTTT. Protein product: CASSEIFRGRQPQHF.

The chain is built from TRBV18 and TRBJ2-7; tentative D call: TRBD1 (5 bases). Germline CDR1 and CDR2: KGHSH and LQKENI. CDR3 length: 14 residues. The V end was cut by 4 bases, the J end by 3 bases, with 13 bases between. CDR3 protein: CASSRDRNIYEQYF. The CDR3 DNA reads TGTGCCAGCTCACGAGACAGAAACATCTACGAGCAGTACTTC.

The chain is built from TRBV10-3 and TRBJ1-2; D is unresolved. V lost 5 bases to trimming and J lost 6 bases, with 10 bases between them. The germline V gene has CDR1 ENHRY and CDR2 SYGVKD. CDR3 length: 12 amino acids. The CDR3 coding sequence is TGTGCCATCAGTAGTGTCCCGGATGGCTACACCTTC. Protein sequence: CAISSVPDGYTF.

The chain joins TRBV7-8 to TRBJ1-2, with TRBD1 matching 9 bases. Germline lookup yields CDR1 SGHVS and CDR2 FQNEAQ. The CDR3 covers 17 residues. The J segment lost 3 bases and the V segment lost 5 bases, leaving 13 bases of the junction unmatched. The CDR3 nucleotides are TGTGCCAGCAGCCCGAGTGAGGGGGACAGGGACGACTATGGCTACACCTTC. Translating gives CASSPSEGDRDDYGYTF.

The chain links TRBV4-2 to TRBJ1-1; D perhaps matches TRBD1 (6 bases). Germline values: CDR1 LGHNA, CDR2 YNFKEQ. Trimming stripped 1 base from V and 6 bases from J, with 18 bases between. The CDR3 loop spans 16 amino acids. DNA of the CDR3: TGTGCCAGCAGCCAAGGGTCAGGGGAAGTTCGCGCTGAAGCTTTCTTT. Translated: CASSQGSGEVRAEAFF.

The table lists this clone with many counts. This sample includes further DNA sequences coding for the same CDR3. The chain joins TRBV27 to TRBJ1-5; D is undetermined. With 3 bases removed from V and 1 base from J, the gap between germline ends came to 7 bases. This CDR3 is built from 14 residues. In germline, CDR1 is MNHEY, CDR2 SMNVEV (reference sequence). CDR3 sequence (DNA): TGTGCCAGCAGTTTTCGGAGCAGCAATCAGCCCCAGCATTTT. It yields the protein CASSFRSSNQPQHF.

The chain combines TRBV18 with TRBJ2-2; 7 nucleotides line up with TRBD1. This CDR3 is 16 amino acids long. The germline gives CDR1 KGHSH, CDR2 LQKENI. V was pared by 3 bases and J by 4 bases, with 8 bases of the junction left unmatched. The CDR3 region is CASSPTTGASTGELFF. CDR3 nucleotides: TGTGCCAGCTCACCCACCACAGGGGCGAGCACCGGGGAGCTGTTTTTT.

This clone was recorded once. The genes are TRBV9 and TRBJ1-6; 11 nucleotides line up with TRBD1. Germline V CDR1 and CDR2: SGDLS, YYNGEE. V lost 3 bases and J lost 10; bases outside the gene matches: 9. The length of the CDR3 is 16 residues. The CDR3 DNA follows: TGTGCCAGCAGCGCCTGGACAGGGGGCTTAGACTCACCCCTCCACTTT. Translation gives CASSAWTGGLDSPLHF.

The CDR3 DNA is TGTGCCAGCAGTTACTCCGGGACAGGGGAGTACGAGCAGTACTTC. It translates to CASSYSGTGEYEQYF. This rearrangement joins TRBV6-5 to TRBJ2-5; 10 nucleotides align to TRBD1. The DNA end is a closer match to TRBJ2-7, so the J assignment may be wrong. Per the germline V gene, CDR1 is MNHEY and CDR2 is SVGAGI. The CDR3 covers 15 residues.

V gene TRBV19 combines with J gene TRBJ1-1, with D possibly matching TRBD1 (5 bases). Germline V gives CDR1 LNHDA, CDR2 SQIVND (reference sequence). Trimming took off 3 bases at V and 1 base at J, with 12 bases between the two ends. The CDR3 covers 15 residues. CDR3 DNA sequence: TGTGCCAGTAGTATTTTTCGGGGGAGGAACACTGAAGCTTTCTTT. Translating gives CASSIFRGRNTEAFF.

This chain joins TRBV5-1 and TRBJ2-1; 9 nucleotides align to TRBD1. Trimming cost V 4 bases and J 8 bases; bases outside gene matches: 10. The CDR3 contains 15 residues. Germline V lookup: CDR1 SGHRS, CDR2 YFSETQ. The CDR3 DNA is TGCGCCAGCAGCCGGATTGATCGGACAGGGGATGAGCAGTTCTTC. Its protein product is CASSRIDRTGDEQFF. Full variable domain (remainder filled in from reference TRBV5-1 and TRBJ2-1): KAGVTQTPRYLIKTRGQQVTLSCSPISGHRSVSWYQQTPGQGLQFLFEYFSETQRNKGNFPGRFSGRQFSNSRSEMNVSTLELGDSALYLCASSRIDRTGDEQFFGPGTRLTVL.